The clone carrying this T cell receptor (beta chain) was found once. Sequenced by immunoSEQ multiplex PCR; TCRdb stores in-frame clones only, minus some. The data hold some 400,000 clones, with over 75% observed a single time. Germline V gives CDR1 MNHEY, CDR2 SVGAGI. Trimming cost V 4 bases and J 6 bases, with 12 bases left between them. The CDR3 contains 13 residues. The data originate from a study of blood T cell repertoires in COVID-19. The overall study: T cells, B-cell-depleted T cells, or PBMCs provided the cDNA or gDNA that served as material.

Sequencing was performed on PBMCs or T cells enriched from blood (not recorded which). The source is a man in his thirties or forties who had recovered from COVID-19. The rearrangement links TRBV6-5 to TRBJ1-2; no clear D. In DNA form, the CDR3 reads TGTGCCAGCAGTTGGCGGGGATCCGATGGCTACACCTTC. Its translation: CASSWRGSDGYTF.